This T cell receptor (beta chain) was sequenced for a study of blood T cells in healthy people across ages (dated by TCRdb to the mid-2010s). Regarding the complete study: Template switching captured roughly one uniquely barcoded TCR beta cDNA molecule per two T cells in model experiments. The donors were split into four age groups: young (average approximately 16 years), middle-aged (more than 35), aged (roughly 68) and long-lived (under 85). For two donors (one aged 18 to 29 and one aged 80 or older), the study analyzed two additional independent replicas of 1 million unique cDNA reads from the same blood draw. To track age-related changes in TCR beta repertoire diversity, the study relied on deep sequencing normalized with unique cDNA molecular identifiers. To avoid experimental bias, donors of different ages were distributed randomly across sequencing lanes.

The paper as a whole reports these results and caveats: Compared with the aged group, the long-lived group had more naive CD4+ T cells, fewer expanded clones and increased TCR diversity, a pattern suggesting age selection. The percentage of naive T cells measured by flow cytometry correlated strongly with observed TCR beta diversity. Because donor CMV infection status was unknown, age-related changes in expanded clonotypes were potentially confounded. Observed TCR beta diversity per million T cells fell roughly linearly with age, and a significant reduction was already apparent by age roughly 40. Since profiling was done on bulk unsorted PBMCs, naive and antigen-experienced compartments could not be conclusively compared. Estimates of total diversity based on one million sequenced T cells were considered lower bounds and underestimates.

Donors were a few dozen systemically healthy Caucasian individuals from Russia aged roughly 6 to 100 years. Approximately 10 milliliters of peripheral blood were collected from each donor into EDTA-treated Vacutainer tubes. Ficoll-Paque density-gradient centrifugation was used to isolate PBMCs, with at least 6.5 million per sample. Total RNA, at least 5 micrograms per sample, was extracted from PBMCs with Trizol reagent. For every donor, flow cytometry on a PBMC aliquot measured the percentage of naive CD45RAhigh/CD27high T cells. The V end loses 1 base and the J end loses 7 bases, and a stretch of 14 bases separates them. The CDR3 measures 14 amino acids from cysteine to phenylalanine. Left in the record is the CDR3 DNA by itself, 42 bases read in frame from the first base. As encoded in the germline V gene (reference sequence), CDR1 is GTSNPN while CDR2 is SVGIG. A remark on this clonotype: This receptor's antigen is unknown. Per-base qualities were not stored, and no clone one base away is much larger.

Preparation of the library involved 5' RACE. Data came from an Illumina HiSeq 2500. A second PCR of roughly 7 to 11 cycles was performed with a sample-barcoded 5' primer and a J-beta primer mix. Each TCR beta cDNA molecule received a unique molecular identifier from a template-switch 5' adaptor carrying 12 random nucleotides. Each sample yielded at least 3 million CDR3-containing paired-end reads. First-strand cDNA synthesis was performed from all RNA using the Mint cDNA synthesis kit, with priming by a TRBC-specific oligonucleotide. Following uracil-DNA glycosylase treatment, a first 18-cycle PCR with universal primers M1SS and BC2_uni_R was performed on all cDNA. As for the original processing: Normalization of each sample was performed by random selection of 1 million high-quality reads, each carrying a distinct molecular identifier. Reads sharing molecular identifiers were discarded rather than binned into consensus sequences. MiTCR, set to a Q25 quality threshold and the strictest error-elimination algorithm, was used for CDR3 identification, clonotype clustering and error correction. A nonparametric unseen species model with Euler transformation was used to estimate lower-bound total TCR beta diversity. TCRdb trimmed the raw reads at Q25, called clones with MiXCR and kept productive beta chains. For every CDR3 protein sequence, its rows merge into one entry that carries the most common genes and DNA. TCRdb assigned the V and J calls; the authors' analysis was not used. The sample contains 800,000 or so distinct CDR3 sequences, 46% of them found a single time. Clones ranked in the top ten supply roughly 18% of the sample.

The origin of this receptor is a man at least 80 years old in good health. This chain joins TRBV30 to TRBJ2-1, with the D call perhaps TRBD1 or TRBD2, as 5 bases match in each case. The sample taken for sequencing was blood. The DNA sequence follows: TGTGCCTGGAGTGGCCCGGGGCAACGGAATGAGCAGTTCTTC. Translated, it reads CAWSGPGQRNEQFF.